These 17 T cell receptor beta chains share one sample of origin, sequenced in a study of regulatory T cells in long-lasting Graves disease. Both iRepertoire HTBI primers and Arm-PCR of CDR3 regions were used to build the TCR beta libraries. TCRdb recomputed calls from the multiplex PCR reads with MiXCR, one row per CDR3 protein. The data show 300,000 to 500,000 distinct CDR3 sequences, more than 20% seen once. Described time point: persistent/refractory GD, antithyroid drugs over 5 years with positive TRAb. The TCR library was made from RNA extracted from PBMCs. The specimen comprised peripheral blood mononuclear cells (PBMCs), sampled when the disease was refractory, from a patient treated with antithyroid drugs. All receptors derive from a female donor with Graves disease.

The gene calls are TRBV6-1 and TRBJ2-4; 11 nucleotides agree with TRBD1. Germline CDR1 is MNHNS and CDR2 is SASEGT. The V segment lost 6 bases and the J segment 2 bases; nucleotides outside the gene matches: 6. The CDR3 extends over 16 amino acids. CDR3 nucleotides: TGTGCCAGCAGCTGGGACAGGGGGAGTTCCAAAAACATTCAGTACTTC. Amino acid sequence: CASSWDRGSSKNIQYF.

This clonotype occurred many times. Here the CDR3 reads CASSEAYGQLFATNEKLFF. The CDR3 DNA sequence: TGTGCCAGCAGTGAAGCGTACGGACAGCTATTTGCAACTAATGAAAAACTGTTTTTT. This chain links TRBV6-1 with TRBJ1-4, with D tentatively TRBD1 (6 bases). Germline CDR1 reads MNHNS; CDR2 reads SASEGT. Deletions cut 0 bases from V and 0 bases from J, with 17 bases between. The CDR3 totals 19 residues.

This rearrangement joins TRBV18 to TRBJ2-2; 8 nucleotides agree with TRBD1. With V trimmed by 5 bases and J by 7 bases, 6 bases remained unmatched. CDR3 length: 14 residues. CDR1 and CDR2 (germline): KGHSH, LQKENI. CDR3 in amino acids: CASSAGTGHGELFF. CDR3 in DNA: TGTGCCAGCTCAGCCGGGACAGGTCACGGGGAGCTGTTTTTT.

This clonotype was counted ten times or more. The chain has TRBV2 and TRBJ1-1, with D maybe TRBD1 (5 bases). Germline V gene sequence: CDR1 SNHLY, CDR2 FYNNEI. V was trimmed by 7 bases and J by 4 bases, leaving 13 bases between them. The CDR3 is 13 amino acids. CDR3 region: CASTMGLVTEAFF. CDR3 nucleotide sequence: TGTGCCAGCACTATGGGGCTGGTCACTGAAGCTTTCTTT.

This chain links TRBV7-2 with TRBJ2-3; perhaps TRBD1 as D (5 bases). V was trimmed by 0 bases and J by 2 bases, leaving 9 bases between them. Germline CDR1 SGHTA, CDR2 FQGNSA. This CDR3 is built from 15 residues. For the CDR3, the DNA is TGTGCCAGCAGCTTAGCGGGGCGGATCACAGATACGCAGTATTTT. Amino acids: CASSLAGRITDTQYF.

This CDR3 is CASSRGLAGGITGELFF. In DNA, the CDR3 is TGTGCCAGCAGCAGGGGACTAGCGGGAGGAATCACCGGGGAGCTGTTTTTT. V is TRBV12-3 or TRBV12-4 and J is TRBJ2-2; 15 bases match TRBD2. The CDR3 is made up of 17 amino acids. The J segment lost 4 bases and the V segment lost 6 bases, leaving 6 bases of the junction unmatched.

This clonotype was recorded a few times. The chain has TRBV15 and TRBJ2-1; possible D gene TRBD2, 6 bases. The germline V gene encodes CDR1 LNHNV and CDR2 YYDKDF (reference sequence). V lost 3 bases to trimming and J lost 6 bases, with 18 bases between them. The CDR3 spans 16 residues. The CDR3: CATSREGVPISNEQFF. In nucleotides, the CDR3 is TGTGCCACCAGCAGGGAGGGCGTTCCGATTTCCAATGAGCAGTTCTTC.

This clonotype was picked up many times. The J gene is TRBJ2-7, the V gene TRBV6-5; D not resolved. V gave up 4 bases and J gave up 6 bases, with 13 bases separating them. Germline values: CDR1 MNHEY, CDR2 SVGAGI. The CDR3 covers 13 residues. The CDR3 sequence: CASSSLVGSEQYF. The CDR3 DNA is TGTGCCAGCAGTTCGCTGGTGGGATCCGAGCAGTACTTC.

V and J are TRBV5-1 and TRBJ2-5; 7 positions match TRBD1. V dropped 5 bases and J dropped 2; count of bases not matched to a gene: 12. This CDR3 contains 16 residues. From germline, CDR1 is SGHRS and CDR2 YFSETQ. The CDR3 sequence: CASRSFGDRIQETQYF. The CDR3 DNA follows: TGCGCCAGCAGATCATTCGGGGACAGAATACAAGAGACCCAGTACTTC.

The rearrangement links TRBV19 to TRBJ1-2; 7 bases are shared with TRBD1. V lost 6 bases and J lost 4; bases outside the gene matches: 2. The germline CDR1 and CDR2 sequences are LNHDA and SQIVND (reference sequence). The CDR3 has 12 amino acids. DNA of the CDR3: TGTGCCAGTAGAGGACAGGTCTATGGCTACACCTTC. Translated: CASRGQVYGYTF. Together with reference TRBV19 and TRBJ1-2, the CDR3 gives the full variable domain: DGGITQSPKYLFRKEGQNVTLSCEQNLNHDAMYWYRQDPGQGLRLIYYSQIVNDFQKGDIAEGYSVSREKKESFPLTVTSAQKNPTAFYLCASRGQVYGYTFGSGTRLTVV.

The table lists this clonotype with a few counts. The rearrangement uses TRBV20-1 and TRBJ2-1; perhaps TRBD2 as D (5 bases). CDR1 is DFQATT, CDR2 SNEGSKA, per germline (reference sequence). The CDR3 extends over 15 amino acids. Trimming stripped 5 bases from V and 1 base from J, with 15 bases between. For the CDR3, the DNA is TGCAGTGCTGACGAGGGCTATGAGTCCTACAATGAGCAGTTCTTC. This gives the protein CSADEGYESYNEQFF.

This clonotype was recorded at least ten times. The rearrangement links TRBV7-2 to TRBJ2-7, with D tentatively TRBD2 (6 bases). V lost 6 bases to trimming and J lost 6 bases, with 18 bases between them. Germline-derived CDR1 and CDR2 are SGHTA and FQGNSA. This CDR3 contains 14 residues. The CDR3 nucleotides read TGTGCCAGCAGTCGTACGGGAGCCCCTCCCGAGCAGTACTTC. Translated, it gives CASSRTGAPPEQYF.

This clonotype has more than one count but fewer than ten. The chain joins TRBV7-8 to TRBJ1-5; D call uncertain. The CDR3 has 15 residues. Germline V gene data show CDR1 as SGHVS and CDR2 as FQNEAQ. The V end was cut by 5 bases, the J end by 0 bases, with 11 bases between. The CDR3: CASSLGVDSNQPQHF. CDR3 coding DNA: TGTGCCAGCAGCCTTGGGGTAGATAGCAATCAGCCCCAGCATTTT.

The table lists this clonotype with many counts. The chain combines TRBV20-1 with TRBJ2-7; 10 positions match TRBD2. The junction had 3 bases not matched to a gene; V was cut back by 2 bases and J by 2 bases. The germline V gene has CDR1 DFQATT and CDR2 SNEGSKA (reference sequence). This CDR3 is 14 amino acids long. CDR3 residues: CSARQSGRAYEQYF. The CDR3 nucleotides are TGCAGTGCTAGACAAAGCGGGAGGGCCTACGAGCAGTACTTC.

This clonotype was picked up many times. This rearrangement joins TRBV2 to TRBJ2-5; weak D call: TRBD2 (5 bases). V lost 5 bases, J lost 5 bases, and 15 bases lay in between. Per germline, CDR1 SNHLY and CDR2 FYNNEI. The CDR3 contains 14 residues. The CDR3 DNA is TGTGCCAGCAGTTTAGCGCCCGCCGGGGAGACCCAGTACTTC. It encodes CASSLAPAGETQYF.

This clonotype was detected a few times. The chain employs TRBV6-9 and TRBJ1-3; D ambiguous. The germline V gene encodes CDR1 MNHGY and CDR2 SVAAGI. The CDR3 extends over 18 amino acids. With 3 bases removed from V and 0 bases from J, the gap between germline ends came to 18 bases. CDR3 bases: TGTGCCAGCAGTTACTCACGTCCTACTTACAGCTCTGGAAACACCATATATTTT. Translating gives CASSYSRPTYSSGNTIYF.

This clonotype has more than one count but fewer than ten. The V gene is TRBV19, the J gene TRBJ1-1; TRBD1 is a possible D gene (5 bases). Looked up from germline, CDR1 is LNHDA and CDR2 is SQIVND (reference sequence). The CDR3 is made up of 12 amino acids. V shed 4 bases and J shed 7 bases, with 10 bases lying between them. The CDR3 DNA is TGTGCCAGTAGTAAGACAGCGGGTGAAGCTTTCTTT. This encodes CASSKTAGEAFF.